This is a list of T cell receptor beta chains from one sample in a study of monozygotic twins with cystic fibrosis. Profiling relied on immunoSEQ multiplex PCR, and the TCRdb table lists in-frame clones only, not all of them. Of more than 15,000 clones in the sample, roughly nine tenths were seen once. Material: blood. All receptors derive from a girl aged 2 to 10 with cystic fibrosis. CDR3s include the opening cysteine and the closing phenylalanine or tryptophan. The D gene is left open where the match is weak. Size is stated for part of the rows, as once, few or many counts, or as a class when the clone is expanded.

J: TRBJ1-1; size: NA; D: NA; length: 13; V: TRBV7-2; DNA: TGTGCCAGCAGCTTAGCGGGTCCCGCTGAAGCTTTCTTT; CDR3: CASSLAGPAEAFF
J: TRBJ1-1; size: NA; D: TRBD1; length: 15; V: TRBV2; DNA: TGTGCCAGCAGTTACCCTCAGGGGGAGAACACTGAAGCTTTCTTT; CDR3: CASSYPQGENTEAFF
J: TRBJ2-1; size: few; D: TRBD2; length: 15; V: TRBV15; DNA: TGTGCCACCAGCAGGCGGGGGGACTCCTACAATGAGCAGTTCTTC; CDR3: CATSRRGDSYNEQFF
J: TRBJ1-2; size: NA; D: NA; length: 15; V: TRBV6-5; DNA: TGTGCCAGCAGTGCTTTCTGGGACGGTAACTATGGCTACACCTTC; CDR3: CASSAFWDGNYGYTF
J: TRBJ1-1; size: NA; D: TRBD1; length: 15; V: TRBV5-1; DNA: TGCGCCAGCAGCCTGGGACAGGGAACGGACACTGAAGCTTTCTTT; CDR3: CASSLGQGTDTEAFF
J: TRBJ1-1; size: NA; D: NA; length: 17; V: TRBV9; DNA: TGTGCCAGCAGCGTAGGAGGGGGATCAGTTTTGAACACTGAAGCTTTCTTT; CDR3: CASSVGGGSVLNTEAFF
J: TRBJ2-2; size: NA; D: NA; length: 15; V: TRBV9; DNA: TGTGCCAGCAGCCCTCGGGGGAGGAACACCGGGGAGCTGTTTTTT; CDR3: CASSPRGRNTGELFF
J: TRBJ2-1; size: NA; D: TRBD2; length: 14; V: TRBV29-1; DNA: TGCAGCGTCGGCGGGAGGCCCTCCTACAATGAGCAGTTCTTC; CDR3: CSVGGRPSYNEQFF
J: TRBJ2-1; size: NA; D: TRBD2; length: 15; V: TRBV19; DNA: TGTGCCAGTAGTTCACTAGCGGGGGGGTACAATGAGCAGTTCTTC; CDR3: CASSSLAGGYNEQFF
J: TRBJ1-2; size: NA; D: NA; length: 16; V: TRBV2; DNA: TGTGCCAGCAGTGAAGGCCTAGGTGGAGCTGGCTATGGCTACACCTTC; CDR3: CASSEGLGGAGYGYTF
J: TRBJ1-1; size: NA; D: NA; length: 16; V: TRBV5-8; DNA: TGTGCCAGCAGCTTGGGGGGCAGTCTCATGAACACTGAAGCTTTCTTT; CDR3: CASSLGGSLMNTEAFF
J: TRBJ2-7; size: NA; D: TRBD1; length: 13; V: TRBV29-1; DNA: TGCAGCGCCCAGGGGGCGCGACTGGACGAGCAGTACTTC; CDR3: CSAQGARLDEQYF
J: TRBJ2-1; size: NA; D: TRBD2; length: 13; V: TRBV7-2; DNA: TGTGCCAGCCGGACTAGCGGGAACCATGAGCAGTTCTTC; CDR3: CASRTSGNHEQFF
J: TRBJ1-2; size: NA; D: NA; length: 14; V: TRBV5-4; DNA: TGTGCCAGCAGCCCTGATCCGATTATGGACGGCTACACCTTC; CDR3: CASSPDPIMDGYTF
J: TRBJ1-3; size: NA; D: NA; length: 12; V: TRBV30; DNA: TGTGCCTGGGAAGACTCTGGAAACACCATATATTTT; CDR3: CAWEDSGNTIYF
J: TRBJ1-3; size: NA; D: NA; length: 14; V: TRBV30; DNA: TGTGCCTGGAGTGTACGAGGAACTGGAAACACCATATATTTT; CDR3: CAWSVRGTGNTIYF
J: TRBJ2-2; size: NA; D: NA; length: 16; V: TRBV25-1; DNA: TGTGCCAGCAGTGGCAGAAGGGCAACGAACACCGGGGAGCTGTTTTTT; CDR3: CASSGRRATNTGELFF
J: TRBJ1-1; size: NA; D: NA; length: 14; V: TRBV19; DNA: TGTGCCAGTAGTATCAACGGAATGAACACTGAGGCTTTCTTT; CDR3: CASSINGMNTEAFF
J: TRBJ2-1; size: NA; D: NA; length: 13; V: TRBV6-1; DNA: TGTGCCAGCAGTGACATCGTTTGGGACAAGCAGTTCTTC; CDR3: CASSDIVWDKQFF
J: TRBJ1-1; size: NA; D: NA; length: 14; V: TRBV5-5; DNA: TGTGCCAGCAGCTTGGTGGGTGGGGACACTGAAGCTTTCTTT; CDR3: CASSLVGGDTEAFF
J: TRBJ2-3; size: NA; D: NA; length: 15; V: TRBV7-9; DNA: TGTGCCAGCAGCTGGAGAGTTACCAGCACAGATACGCAGTATTTT; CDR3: CASSWRVTSTDTQYF
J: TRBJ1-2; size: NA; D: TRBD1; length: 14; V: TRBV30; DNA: TGTGCCTGGAGTGATACAGGGGCGTATGGTGGCTACACCTTC; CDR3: CAWSDTGAYGGYTF
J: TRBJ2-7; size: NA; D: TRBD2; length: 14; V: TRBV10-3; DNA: TGTGCCATCGGTCGGGCGGGAGCGCCCTACGAGCAGTACTTC; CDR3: CAIGRAGAPYEQYF
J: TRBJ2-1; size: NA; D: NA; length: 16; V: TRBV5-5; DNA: TGTGCCAGCAGCTTGCTTGGGGGCGCCCCGGACAATGAGCAGTTCTTC; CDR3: CASSLLGGAPDNEQFF
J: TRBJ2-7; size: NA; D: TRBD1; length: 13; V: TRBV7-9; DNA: TGTGCCAGCAGCTTGGTACAGGGGCCCGAGCAGTACTTC; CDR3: CASSLVQGPEQYF
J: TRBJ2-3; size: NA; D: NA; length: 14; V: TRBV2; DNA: TGTGCCAGCAGTTCTAGAACGACATCAGATACGCAGTATTTT; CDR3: CASSSRTTSDTQYF
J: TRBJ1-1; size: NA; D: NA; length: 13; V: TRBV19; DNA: TGTGCCAGTAGGCCTAGTCGTCGCACTGAAGCTTTCTTT; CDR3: CASRPSRRTEAFF
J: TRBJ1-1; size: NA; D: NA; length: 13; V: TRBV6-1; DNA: TGTGCCAGCAGCGAACGGGAGAGCACTGAAGCTTTCTTT; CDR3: CASSERESTEAFF
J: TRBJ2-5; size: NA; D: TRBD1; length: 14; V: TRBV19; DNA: TGTGCCAGTAGTTCACAGGGGGCGAGGGAGACCCAGTACTTC; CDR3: CASSSQGARETQYF
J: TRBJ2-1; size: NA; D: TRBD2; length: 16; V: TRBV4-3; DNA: TGCGCCAGCAGCCAAGTCTCGGGAGGGCCTCAGGCTGAGCAGTTCTTC; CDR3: CASSQVSGGPQAEQFF
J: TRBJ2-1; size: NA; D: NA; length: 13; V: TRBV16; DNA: TGTGCCAGCAGCCCTAGCAGAGACAATGAGCAGTTCTTC; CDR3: CASSPSRDNEQFF
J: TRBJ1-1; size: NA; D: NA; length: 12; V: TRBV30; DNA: TGTGCCTGGGTGGGGCAGGGAGGTGTAGCTTTCTTT; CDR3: CAWVGQGGVAFF
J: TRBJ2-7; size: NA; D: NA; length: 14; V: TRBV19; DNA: TGTGCCAGTAGTATAGACGGGAGCTCCTACGAGCAGTACTTC; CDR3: CASSIDGSSYEQYF
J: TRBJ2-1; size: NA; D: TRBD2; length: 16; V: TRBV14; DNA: TGTGCCAGCAGCCAACTCGGACTAGGGTTTATCAATGAGCAGTTCTTC; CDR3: CASSQLGLGFINEQFF
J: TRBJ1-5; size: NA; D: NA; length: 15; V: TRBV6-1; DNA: TGTGCCAGCAGGGAACAGGGTGGGGGCAATCAGCCCCAGCATTTT; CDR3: CASREQGGGNQPQHF
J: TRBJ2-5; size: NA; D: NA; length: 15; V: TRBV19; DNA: TGTGCCAGTAGTACAGGGGGCGGGGGCCCGGAGACCCAGTACTTC; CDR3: CASSTGGGGPETQYF
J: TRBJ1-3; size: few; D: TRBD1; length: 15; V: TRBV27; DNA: TGTGCCAGCAGTAGACAGGGGGCGAGCGTTGACACCATATATTTT; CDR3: CASSRQGASVDTIYF
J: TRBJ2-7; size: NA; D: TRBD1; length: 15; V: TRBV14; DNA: TGTGCCAGCAGCGACGACAGACAGGGGCTCTACGAGCAGTACTTC; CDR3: CASSDDRQGLYEQYF
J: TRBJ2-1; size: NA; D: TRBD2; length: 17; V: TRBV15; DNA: TGTGCCACCAGCAGTTACGATCGACTAGCGGGATACAATGAGCAGTTCTTC; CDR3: CATSSYDRLAGYNEQFF
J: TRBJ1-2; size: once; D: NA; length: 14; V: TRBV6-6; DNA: TGTGCCAGCAGTTACGTTGACGGGAACTATGGCTACACCTTC; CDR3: CASSYVDGNYGYTF
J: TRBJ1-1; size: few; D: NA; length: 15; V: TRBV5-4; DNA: TGTGCCAGCAGCTTGGTCGGCTACTCGAACACTGAAGCTTTCTTT; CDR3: CASSLVGYSNTEAFF
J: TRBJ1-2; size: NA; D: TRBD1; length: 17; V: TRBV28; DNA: TGTGCCAGCAGTTCTAGACCGACCGGACAGGAGATGTATGGCTACACCTTC; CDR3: CASSSRPTGQEMYGYTF
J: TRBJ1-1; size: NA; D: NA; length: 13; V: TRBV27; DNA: TGTGCCAGCAGTTGGAGGGGAAGGACTGAAGCTTTCTTT; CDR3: CASSWRGRTEAFF
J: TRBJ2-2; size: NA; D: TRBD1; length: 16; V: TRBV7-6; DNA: TGTGCCAGCAGCTCCAACAGGGGGGTGAACACCGGGGAGCTGTTTTTT; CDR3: CASSSNRGVNTGELFF
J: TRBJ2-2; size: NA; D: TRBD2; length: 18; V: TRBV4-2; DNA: TGTGCCAGCAGCCCCCGCCCCAGGGTAGCGGGAGACACCGGGGAGCTGTTTTTT; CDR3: CASSPRPRVAGDTGELFF
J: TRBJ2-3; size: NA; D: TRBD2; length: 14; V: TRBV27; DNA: TGTGCCAGCAGTCGCGGGAGGGCCGCAGATACGCAGTATTTT; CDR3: CASSRGRAADTQYF
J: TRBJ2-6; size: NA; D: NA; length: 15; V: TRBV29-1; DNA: TGCAGCGTCCTTGAGGGGGTCCCTGGGGCCAACGTCCTGACTTTC; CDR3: CSVLEGVPGANVLTF